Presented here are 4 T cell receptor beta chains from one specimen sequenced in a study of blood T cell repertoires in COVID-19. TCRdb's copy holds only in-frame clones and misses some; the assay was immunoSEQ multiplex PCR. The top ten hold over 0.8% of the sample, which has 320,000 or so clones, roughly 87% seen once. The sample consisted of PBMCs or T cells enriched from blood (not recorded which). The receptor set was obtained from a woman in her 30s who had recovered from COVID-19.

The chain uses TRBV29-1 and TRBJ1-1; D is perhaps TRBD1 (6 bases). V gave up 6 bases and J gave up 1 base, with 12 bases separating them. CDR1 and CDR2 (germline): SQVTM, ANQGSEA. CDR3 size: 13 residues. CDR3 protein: CSVNRDPNTEAFF. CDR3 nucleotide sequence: TGCAGCGTCAACAGGGACCCGAACACTGAAGCTTTCTTT.

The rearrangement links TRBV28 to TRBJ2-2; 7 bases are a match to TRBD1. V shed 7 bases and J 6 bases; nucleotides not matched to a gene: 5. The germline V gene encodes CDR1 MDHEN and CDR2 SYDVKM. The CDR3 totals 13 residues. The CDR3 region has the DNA TGTGCCAGCACCCTAGGGACAGCCGGGGAGCTGTTTTTT. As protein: CASTLGTAGELFF.

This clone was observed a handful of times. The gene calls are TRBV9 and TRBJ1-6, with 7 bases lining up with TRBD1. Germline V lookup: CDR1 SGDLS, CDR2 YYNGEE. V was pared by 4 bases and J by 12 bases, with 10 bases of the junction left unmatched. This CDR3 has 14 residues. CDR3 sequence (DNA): TGTGCCAGCAGCTCCCCCGGAGGGGGCCGACCCCTCCACTTT. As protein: CASSSPGGGRPLHF.

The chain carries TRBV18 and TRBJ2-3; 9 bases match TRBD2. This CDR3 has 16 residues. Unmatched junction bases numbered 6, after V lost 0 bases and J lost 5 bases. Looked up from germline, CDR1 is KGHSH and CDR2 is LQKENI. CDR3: CASSPPERGARDTQYF. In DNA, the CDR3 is TGTGCCAGCTCACCACCGGAGCGGGGGGCAAGAGATACGCAGTATTTT.